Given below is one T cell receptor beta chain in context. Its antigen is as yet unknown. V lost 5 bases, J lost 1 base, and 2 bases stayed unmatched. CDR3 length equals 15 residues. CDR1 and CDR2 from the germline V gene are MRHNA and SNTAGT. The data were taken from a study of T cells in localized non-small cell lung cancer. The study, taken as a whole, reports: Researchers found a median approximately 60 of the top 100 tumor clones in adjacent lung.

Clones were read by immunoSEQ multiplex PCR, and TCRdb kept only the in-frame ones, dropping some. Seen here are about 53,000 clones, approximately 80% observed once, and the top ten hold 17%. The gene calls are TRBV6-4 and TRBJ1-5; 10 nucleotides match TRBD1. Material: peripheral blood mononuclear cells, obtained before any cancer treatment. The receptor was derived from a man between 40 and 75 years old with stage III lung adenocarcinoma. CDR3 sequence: CASSMTGGSNQPQHF. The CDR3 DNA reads TGTGCCAGCAGTATGACAGGGGGCAGCAATCAGCCCCAGCATTTT.